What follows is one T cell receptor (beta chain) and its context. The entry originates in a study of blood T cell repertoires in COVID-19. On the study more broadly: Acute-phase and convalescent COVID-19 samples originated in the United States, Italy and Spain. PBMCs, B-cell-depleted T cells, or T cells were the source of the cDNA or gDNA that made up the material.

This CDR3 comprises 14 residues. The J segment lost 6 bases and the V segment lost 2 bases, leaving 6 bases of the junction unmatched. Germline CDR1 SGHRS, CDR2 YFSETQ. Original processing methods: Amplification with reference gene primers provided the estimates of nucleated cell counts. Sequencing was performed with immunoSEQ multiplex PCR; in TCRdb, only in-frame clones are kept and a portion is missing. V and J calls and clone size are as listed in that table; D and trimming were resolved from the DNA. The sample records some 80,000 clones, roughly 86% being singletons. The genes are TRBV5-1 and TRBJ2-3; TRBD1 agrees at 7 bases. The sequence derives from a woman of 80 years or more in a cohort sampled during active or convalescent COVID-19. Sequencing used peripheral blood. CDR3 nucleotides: TGCGCCAGCAGCTTTCAGGGGGTACCTGATACGCAGTATTTT. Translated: CASSFQGVPDTQYF.